This T cell receptor (beta chain) appears in the sequencing data of a study of T-cell memory formation after mild COVID-19. Study-level findings and limits: Clones contracting across day 15 to 85 had a balanced CD4/CD8 profile; later expanding clones leaned CD4+. Whether day 37 second-wave clones are SARS-CoV-2-specific was not confirmed.

cDNA libraries for TCR alpha and TCR beta, carrying sample barcodes and UMIs, came from 5'RACE with constant-segment primers. TCRdb reprocessed the 5' RACE reads via MiXCR and lists one record per CDR3 protein. The profile shows hundreds of thousands of distinct CDR3 sequences, 17% of them singletons. As for this clonotype: Its target is unknown.

The source is an adult woman who had mild COVID-19 (a few samples of this study predate the infection). Cell type and time point are not known. The specimen was PBMCs or a T cell subset sorted from them (not recorded which).

This CDR3 reads CASSLDTGTQYF. In DNA, the CDR3 is TGTGCCAGCAGCTTAGACACGGGTACCCAGTACTTC. The chain employs TRBV7-2 and TRBJ2-5; D remains unclear. The germline gives CDR1 SGHTA, CDR2 FQGNSA. The length of the CDR3 is 12 residues. V was clipped by 1 base and J by 8 bases, with 8 bases between them.